Listed below are T cell receptor beta chains from one sample, sequenced in a study of post-analysis software for immune sequencing data. MiXCR was run by TCRdb on the PCR reads, yielding one entry per CDR3 protein. The sample holds 600,000 to 700,000 distinct CDR3 sequences, roughly three fifths seen once. The sequenced material came from blood. The source of these receptors is a girl aged 2-9 years with multiple sclerosis. CDR3s include the opening cysteine and the closing phenylalanine or tryptophan. Fields, in order: D gene, clone size, V gene, J gene, CDR3 DNA, CDR3 protein. The D gene is left open where the match is weak. Clone size is not always given. Where it is, it says once, few, many or a class for expanded clones.

d_call: TRBD1
clone_size: few
v_call: TRBV2
j_call: TRBJ1-2
cdr3_nt: TGTGCCAGCAGAGGACAGGGGGCAGGCTATGGCTACACCTTC
cdr3_aa: CASRGQGAGYGYTF

d_call: .
clone_size: once
v_call: TRBV20-1
j_call: TRBJ2-3
cdr3_nt: TGCAGTGCTAGTGACGGGGGCTACACAGATACGCAGTATTTT
cdr3_aa: CSASDGGYTDTQYF

d_call: TRBD2
clone_size: few
v_call: TRBV12-3/TRBV12-4
j_call: TRBJ2-7
cdr3_nt: TGTGCCAGCAGCCTAGGACTAGCGGAAGGGAGCTCCTACGAGCAGTACTTC
cdr3_aa: CASSLGLAEGSSYEQYF

d_call: TRBD2
clone_size: .
v_call: TRBV11-2
j_call: TRBJ2-1
cdr3_nt: TGTGCCAGCAGTCCTGGGGCTAGCGGTCTCTACAATGAGCAGTTCTTC
cdr3_aa: CASSPGASGLYNEQFF

d_call: TRBD2
clone_size: .
v_call: TRBV7-9
j_call: TRBJ2-3
cdr3_nt: TGTGCCAGCAGCCTCGGCTTAGCGGGGGGGCCCGCAGATACGCAGTATTTT
cdr3_aa: CASSLGLAGGPADTQYF

d_call: TRBD1
clone_size: .
v_call: TRBV2
j_call: TRBJ2-5
cdr3_nt: TGTGCCAGAGGGGAAGCGGACAGGGAGACCCAGTACTTC
cdr3_aa: CARGEADRETQYF

d_call: .
clone_size: .
v_call: TRBV29-1
j_call: TRBJ2-4
cdr3_nt: TGCAGCGTGGGATCCCCACAGGGAAAGTCGGCCAAAAACATTCAGTACTTC
cdr3_aa: CSVGSPQGKSAKNIQYF

d_call: TRBD1
clone_size: .
v_call: TRBV9
j_call: TRBJ2-1
cdr3_nt: TGTGCCAGCAGCCCTACAGGGGCGCACGGCGGCAATGAGCAGTTCTTC
cdr3_aa: CASSPTGAHGGNEQFF

d_call: .
clone_size: .
v_call: TRBV29-1
j_call: TRBJ2-7
cdr3_nt: TGCAGCGGAACCGACAGCTACAATGAGCAGTACTTC
cdr3_aa: CSGTDSYNEQYF

d_call: TRBD1
clone_size: .
v_call: TRBV5-1
j_call: TRBJ1-2
cdr3_nt: TGCGCCAGCAGCCAGGGGGGGACAGCCAACGACTATGGCTACACCTTC
cdr3_aa: CASSQGGTANDYGYTF